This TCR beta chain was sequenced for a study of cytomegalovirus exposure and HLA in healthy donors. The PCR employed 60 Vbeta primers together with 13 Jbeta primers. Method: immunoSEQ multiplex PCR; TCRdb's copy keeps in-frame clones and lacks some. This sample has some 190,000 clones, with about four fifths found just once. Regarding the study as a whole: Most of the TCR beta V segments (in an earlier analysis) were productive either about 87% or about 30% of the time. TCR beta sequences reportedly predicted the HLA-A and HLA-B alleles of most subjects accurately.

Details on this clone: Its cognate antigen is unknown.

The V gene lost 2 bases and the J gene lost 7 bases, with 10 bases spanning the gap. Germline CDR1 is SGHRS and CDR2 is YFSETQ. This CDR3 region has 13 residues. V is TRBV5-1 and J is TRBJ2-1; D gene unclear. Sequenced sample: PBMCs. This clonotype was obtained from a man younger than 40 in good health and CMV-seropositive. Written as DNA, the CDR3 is TGCGCCAGCAGCTTTATTGGTCTAAATGAGCAGTTCTTC. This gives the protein CASSFIGLNEQFF. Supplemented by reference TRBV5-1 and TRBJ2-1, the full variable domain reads KAGVTQTPRYLIKTRGQQVTLSCSPISGHRSVSWYQQTPGQGLQFLFEYFSETQRNKGNFPGRFSGRQFSNSRSEMNVSTLELGDSALYLCASSFIGLNEQFFGPGTRLTVL.